This T cell receptor beta chain stems from a study of T-cell reconstitution after alpha-beta-depleted transplantation in children. Molecular barcoding with unique molecular identifiers was used for the TCRbeta library. TCRdb reanalysed the PCR reads using MiXCR and keeps one entry per CDR3 protein. The data hold some 600,000 distinct CDR3 sequences, with roughly 15% observed a single time. The V and J ends lost 4 bases and 2 bases respectively, with 13 bases between them. CDR1 is SGHAT, CDR2 FQNNGV, per germline. CDR3 length equals 15 residues. The material sequenced was PBMCs from the stem cell graft donor, taken from the stem cell graft. The source is a human donor who donated a stem cell graft to a child with acute myeloid leukemia. This chain joins TRBV11-2 and TRBJ2-3; no reliable D call. In DNA, the CDR3 is TGTGCCAGCAGCTCCGGATGGGTGAACACAGATACGCAGTATTTT. Encoded protein: CASSSGWVNTDTQYF.